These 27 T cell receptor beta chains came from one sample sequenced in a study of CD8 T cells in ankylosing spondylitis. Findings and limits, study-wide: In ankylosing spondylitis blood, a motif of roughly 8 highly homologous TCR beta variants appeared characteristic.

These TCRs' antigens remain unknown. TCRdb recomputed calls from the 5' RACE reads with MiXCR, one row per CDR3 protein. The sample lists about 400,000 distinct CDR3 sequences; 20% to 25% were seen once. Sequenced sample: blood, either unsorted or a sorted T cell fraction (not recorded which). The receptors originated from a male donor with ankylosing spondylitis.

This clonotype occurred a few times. CDR3 DNA sequence: TGTGCCAGCAGCAACTTCGGGCACCGCAATGAGCAGTTCTTC. Its protein is CASSNFGHRNEQFF. The chain employs TRBV7-3 and TRBJ2-1, with unresolved D. V dropped 5 bases and J dropped 6 bases, with 14 bases sitting between them. CDR1 is SGHTA and CDR2 is FQGTGA in the germline V gene. The CDR3 consists of 14 residues.

The CDR3 region is CASSLARGGDGYTF. DNA for the CDR3: TGCGCCAGCAGCTTGGCCAGAGGGGGCGATGGCTACACCTTC. The V and J genes are TRBV5-1 and TRBJ1-2; 7 bases line up with TRBD1. The CDR3 totals 14 residues. V lost 0 bases and J lost 6; bases outside the gene matches: 5. Germline V gene sequence: CDR1 SGHRS, CDR2 YFSETQ.

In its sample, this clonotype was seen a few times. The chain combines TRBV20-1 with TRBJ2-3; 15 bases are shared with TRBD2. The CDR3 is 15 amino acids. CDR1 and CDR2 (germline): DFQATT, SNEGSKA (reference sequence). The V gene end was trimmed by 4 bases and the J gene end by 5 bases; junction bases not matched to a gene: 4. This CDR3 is CSANPGLAGGDTQYF. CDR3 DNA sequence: TGCAGTGCTAACCCGGGACTAGCGGGAGGAGATACGCAGTATTTT.

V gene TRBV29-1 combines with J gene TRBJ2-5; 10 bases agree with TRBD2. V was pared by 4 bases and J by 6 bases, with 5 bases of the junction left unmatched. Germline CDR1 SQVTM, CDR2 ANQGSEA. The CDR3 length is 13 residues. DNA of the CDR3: TGCAGCGTTGGCCTAGCGGGAGACAAGACCCAGTACTTC. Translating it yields CSVGLAGDKTQYF.

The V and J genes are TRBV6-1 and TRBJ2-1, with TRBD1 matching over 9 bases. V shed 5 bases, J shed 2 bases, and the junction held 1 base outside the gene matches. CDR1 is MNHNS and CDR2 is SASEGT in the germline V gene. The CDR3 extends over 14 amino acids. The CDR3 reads CASSRTGAYNEQFF. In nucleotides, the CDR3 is TGTGCCAGCAGTAGGACAGGGGCCTACAATGAGCAGTTCTTC.

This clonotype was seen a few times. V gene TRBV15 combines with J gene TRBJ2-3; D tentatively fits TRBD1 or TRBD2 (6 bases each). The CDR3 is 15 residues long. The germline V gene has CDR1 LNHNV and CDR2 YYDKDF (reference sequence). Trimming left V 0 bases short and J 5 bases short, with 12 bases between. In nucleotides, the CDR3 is TGTGCCACCAGCAGAGACGGGGGCGCCTTAGATACGCAGTATTTT. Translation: CATSRDGGALDTQYF.

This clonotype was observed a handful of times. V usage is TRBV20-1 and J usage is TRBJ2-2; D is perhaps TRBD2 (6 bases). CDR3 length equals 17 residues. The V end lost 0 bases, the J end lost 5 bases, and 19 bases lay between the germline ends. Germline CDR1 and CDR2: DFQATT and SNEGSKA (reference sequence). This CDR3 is CSARDQTRGPGTGELFF. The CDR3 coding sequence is TGCAGTGCTAGAGACCAGACTAGAGGGCCGGGGACCGGGGAGCTGTTTTTT.

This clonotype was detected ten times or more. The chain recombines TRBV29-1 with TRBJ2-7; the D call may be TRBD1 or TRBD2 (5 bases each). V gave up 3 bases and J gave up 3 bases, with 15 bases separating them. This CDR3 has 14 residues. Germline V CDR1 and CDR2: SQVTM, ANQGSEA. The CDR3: CSVEKTGTDYEQYF. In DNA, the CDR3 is TGCAGCGTTGAGAAGACCGGGACGGACTACGAGCAGTACTTC.

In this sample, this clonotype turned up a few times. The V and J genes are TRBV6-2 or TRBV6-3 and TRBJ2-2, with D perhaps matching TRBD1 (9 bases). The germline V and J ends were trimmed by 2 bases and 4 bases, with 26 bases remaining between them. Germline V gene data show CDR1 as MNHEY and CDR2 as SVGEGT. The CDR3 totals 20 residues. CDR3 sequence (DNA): TGTGCCAGCAGTTACCTCCTGGGACAGGGTTGGACTAGCTCCACCGGGGAGCTGTTTTTT. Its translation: CASSYLLGQGWTSSTGELFF.

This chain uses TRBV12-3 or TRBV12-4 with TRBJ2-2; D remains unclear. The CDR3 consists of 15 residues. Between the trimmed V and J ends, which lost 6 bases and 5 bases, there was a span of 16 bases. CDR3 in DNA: TGTGCCAGCAGACCCCCTTGGGCCGGGACCGGGGAGCTGTTTTTT. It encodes CASRPPWAGTGELFF.

The CDR3 sequence: CSTQKPSGKPDTQYF. The CDR3 coding sequence is TGCAGTACCCAGAAGCCCAGCGGGAAGCCAGATACGCAGTATTTT. The gene calls are TRBV20-1 and TRBJ2-3; 7 bases are a match to TRBD2. V shed 8 bases, J shed 4 bases, and the junction held 15 bases outside the gene matches. Germline loops: CDR1 DFQATT, CDR2 SNEGSKA (reference sequence). CDR3 length: 15 residues.

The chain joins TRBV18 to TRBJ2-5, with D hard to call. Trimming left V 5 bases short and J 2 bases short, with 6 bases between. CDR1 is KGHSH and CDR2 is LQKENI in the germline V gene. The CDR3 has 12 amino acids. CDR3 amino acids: CASSAIQETQYF. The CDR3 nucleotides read TGTGCCAGCTCAGCGATACAAGAGACCCAGTACTTC.

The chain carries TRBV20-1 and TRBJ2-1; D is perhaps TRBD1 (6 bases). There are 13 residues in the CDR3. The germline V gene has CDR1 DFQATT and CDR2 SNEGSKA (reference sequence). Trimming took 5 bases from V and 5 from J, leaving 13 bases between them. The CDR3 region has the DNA TGCAGTGCTGGACAGCCTTCCGACAATGAGCAGTTCTTC. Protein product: CSAGQPSDNEQFF.

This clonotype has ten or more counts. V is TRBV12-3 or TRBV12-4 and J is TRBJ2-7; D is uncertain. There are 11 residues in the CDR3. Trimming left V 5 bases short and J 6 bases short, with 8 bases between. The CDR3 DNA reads TGTGCCAGCAGTGCCTGGTTCGAGCAGTACTTC. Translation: CASSAWFEQYF.

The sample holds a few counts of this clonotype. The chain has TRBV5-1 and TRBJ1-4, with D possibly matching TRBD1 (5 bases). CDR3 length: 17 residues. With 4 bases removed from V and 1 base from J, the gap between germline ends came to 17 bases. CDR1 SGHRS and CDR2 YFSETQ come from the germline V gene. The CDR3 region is CASSPSAGIVTNEKLFF. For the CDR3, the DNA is TGCGCCAGCAGCCCCTCGGCAGGGATTGTAACTAATGAAAAACTGTTTTTT. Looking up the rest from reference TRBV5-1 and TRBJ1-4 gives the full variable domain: KAGVTQTPRYLIKTRGQQVTLSCSPISGHRSVSWYQQTPGQGLQFLFEYFSETQRNKGNFPGRFSGRQFSNSRSEMNVSTLELGDSALYLCASSPSAGIVTNEKLFFGSGTQLSVL.

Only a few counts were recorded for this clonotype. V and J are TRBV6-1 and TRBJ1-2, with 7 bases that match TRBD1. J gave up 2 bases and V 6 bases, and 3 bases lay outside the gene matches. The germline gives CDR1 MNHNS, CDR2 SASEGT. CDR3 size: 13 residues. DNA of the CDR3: TGTGCCAGCAGACGGACAGGAAACTATGGCTACACCTTC. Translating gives CASRRTGNYGYTF.

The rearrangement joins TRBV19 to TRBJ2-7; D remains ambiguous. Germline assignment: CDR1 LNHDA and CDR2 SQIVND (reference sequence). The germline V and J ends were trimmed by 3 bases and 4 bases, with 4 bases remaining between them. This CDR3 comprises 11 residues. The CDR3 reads CASSIGYEQYF. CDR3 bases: TGTGCCAGTAGTATCGGATACGAGCAGTACTTC.

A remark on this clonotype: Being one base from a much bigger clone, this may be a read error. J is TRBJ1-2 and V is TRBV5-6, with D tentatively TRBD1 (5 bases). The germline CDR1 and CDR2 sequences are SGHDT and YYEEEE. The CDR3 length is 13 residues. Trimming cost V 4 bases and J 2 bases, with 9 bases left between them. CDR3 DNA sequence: TGTGCCAGCAGCCCGGGACGGAACTATGGCTACACCTTC. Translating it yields CASSPGRNYGYTF. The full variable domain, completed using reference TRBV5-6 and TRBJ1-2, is DAGVTQSPTHLIKTRGQQVTLRCSPKSGHDTVSWYQQALGQGPQFIFQYYEEEERQRGNFPDRFSGHQFPNYSSELNVNALLLGDSALYLCASSPGRNYGYTFGSGTRLTVV.

The CDR3 nucleotides are TGCGCCAGCAGCTGGGGACTAGCGGAAAACAATGAGCAGTTCTTC. Translated, it gives CASSWGLAENNEQFF. This chain uses TRBV5-1 with TRBJ2-1; 11 bases align to TRBD2. The CDR3 has 15 residues. V shed 3 bases, J shed 5 bases, and the junction held 4 bases outside the gene matches. The germline V gene has CDR1 SGHRS and CDR2 YFSETQ.

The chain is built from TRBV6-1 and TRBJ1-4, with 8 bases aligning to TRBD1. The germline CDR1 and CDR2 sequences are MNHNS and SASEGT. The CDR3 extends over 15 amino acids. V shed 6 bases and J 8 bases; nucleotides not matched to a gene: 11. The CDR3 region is CASRGWTGRGEKLFF. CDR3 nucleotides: TGTGCCAGCAGAGGGTGGACAGGGCGCGGGGAAAAACTGTTTTTT.

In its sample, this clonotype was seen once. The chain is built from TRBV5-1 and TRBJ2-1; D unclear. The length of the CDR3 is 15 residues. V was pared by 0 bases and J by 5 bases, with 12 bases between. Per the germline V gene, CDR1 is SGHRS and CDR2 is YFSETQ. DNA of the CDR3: TGCGCCAGCAGCTTGGCCCGCGGCTGGGACAATGAGCAGTTCTTC. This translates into CASSLARGWDNEQFF.

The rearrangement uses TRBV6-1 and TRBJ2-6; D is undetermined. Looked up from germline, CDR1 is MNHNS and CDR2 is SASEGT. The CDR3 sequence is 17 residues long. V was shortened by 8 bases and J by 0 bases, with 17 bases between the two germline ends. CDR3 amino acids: CASLRRPLSSGANVLTF. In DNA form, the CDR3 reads TGTGCCAGCCTTCGGCGCCCCTTAAGCTCTGGGGCCAACGTCCTGACTTTC.

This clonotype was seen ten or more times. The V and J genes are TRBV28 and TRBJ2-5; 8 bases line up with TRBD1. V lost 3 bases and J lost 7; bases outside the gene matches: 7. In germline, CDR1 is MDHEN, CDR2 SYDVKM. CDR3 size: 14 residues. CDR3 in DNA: TGTGCCAGCAGTTTGGGACAGGTTCTCGGGACCCAGTACTTC. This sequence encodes CASSLGQVLGTQYF. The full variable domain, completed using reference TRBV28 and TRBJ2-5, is DVKVTQSSRYLVKRTGEKVFLECVQDMDHENMFWYRQDPGLGLRLIYFSYDVKMKEKGDIPEGYSVSREKKERFSLILESASTNQTSMYLCASSLGQVLGTQYFGPGTRLLVL.

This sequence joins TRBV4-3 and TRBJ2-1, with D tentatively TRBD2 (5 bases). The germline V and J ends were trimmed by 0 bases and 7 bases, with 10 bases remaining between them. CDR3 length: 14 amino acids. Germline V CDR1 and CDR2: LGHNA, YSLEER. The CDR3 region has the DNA TGCGCCAGCAGCCAAGAGGAGGACGTAAATGAGCAGTTCTTC. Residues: CASSQEEDVNEQFF.

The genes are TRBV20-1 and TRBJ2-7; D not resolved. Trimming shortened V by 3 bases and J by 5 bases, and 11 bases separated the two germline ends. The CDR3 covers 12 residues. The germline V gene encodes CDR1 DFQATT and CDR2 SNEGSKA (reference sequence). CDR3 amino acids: CSARLPGNEQYF. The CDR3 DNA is TGCAGTGCTAGGTTACCAGGCAACGAGCAGTACTTC.

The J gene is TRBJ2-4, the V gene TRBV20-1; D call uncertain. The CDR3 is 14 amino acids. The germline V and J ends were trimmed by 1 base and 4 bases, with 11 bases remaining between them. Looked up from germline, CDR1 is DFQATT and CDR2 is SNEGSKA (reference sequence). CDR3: CSARAIGQKNIQYF. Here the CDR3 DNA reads TGCAGTGCTAGAGCTATAGGCCAGAAAAACATTCAGTACTTC.

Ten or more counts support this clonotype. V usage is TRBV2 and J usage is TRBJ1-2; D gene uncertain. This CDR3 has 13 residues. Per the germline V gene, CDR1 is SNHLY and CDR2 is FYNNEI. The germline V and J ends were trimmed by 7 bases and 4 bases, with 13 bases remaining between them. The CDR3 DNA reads TGTGCCAGCAATCTGGTCCTTACCTATGGCTACACCTTC. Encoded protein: CASNLVLTYGYTF.